These 28 T cell receptor beta chains originate from one sample sequenced in a study of cytomegalovirus exposure and HLA in healthy donors. PCR used 60 Vbeta primers and 13 Jbeta primers. TCRdb's table, derived via immunoSEQ multiplex PCR, lists solely in-frame clones and lacks some. The sample lists approximately 88,000 clones, 75% to 85% occurring once. Sequenced material: PBMCs. The receptors derive from a man in his late teens or twenties in good health and CMV-seronegative.

The chain recombines TRBV5-1 with TRBJ1-1; TRBD1 might be the D (5 bases). The CDR3 spans 15 residues. V lost 3 bases and J 0 bases, leaving 12 bases between the germline ends. Germline CDR1 reads SGHRS; CDR2 reads YFSETQ. The CDR3 nucleotides are TGCGCCAGCAGCTCGACAGTGAGCCTGAACACTGAAGCTTTCTTT. It yields the protein CASSSTVSLNTEAFF.

V and J are TRBV19 and TRBJ2-3, with 10 bases aligning to TRBD2. Germline assignment: CDR1 LNHDA and CDR2 SQIVND (reference sequence). CDR3 length equals 17 residues. The junction had 12 bases not matched to a gene; V was cut back by 8 bases and J by 1 base. CDR3 amino acids: CASSQRASGSRTDTQYF. CDR3 nucleotides: TGTGCCAGTTCACAGAGGGCTAGCGGGAGTCGCACAGATACGCAGTATTTT.

The genes are TRBV29-1 and TRBJ2-7; possible D gene TRBD2, 5 bases. Germline lookup yields CDR1 SQVTM and CDR2 ANQGSEA. The CDR3 is 14 amino acids. V was clipped by 0 bases and J by 2 bases, with 11 bases between them. CDR3 DNA: TGCAGCGTTGAAGATCTTGGAGGCCCCTACGAGCAGTACTTC. This gives the protein CSVEDLGGPYEQYF.

The J gene is TRBJ1-2, the V gene TRBV9, with 12 bases aligning to TRBD1. Trimming removed 3 bases from V and 2 bases from J; junction bases left unmatched: 8. The CDR3 extends over 17 amino acids. CDR1 is SGDLS, CDR2 YYNGEE, per germline. The CDR3: CASSEGQGAVLNYGYTF. In DNA, the CDR3 is TGTGCCAGCAGCGAGGGACAGGGGGCTGTATTGAACTATGGCTACACCTTC.

The genes are TRBV5-1 and TRBJ2-1; 7 positions agree with TRBD1. The J segment lost 6 bases and the V segment lost 4 bases, leaving 7 bases of the junction unmatched. The CDR3 spans 14 residues. Germline V gene data show CDR1 as SGHRS and CDR2 as YFSETQ. The CDR3 nucleotides read TGCGCCAGCAGCCGGGGACAGACCACCAATGAGCAGTTCTTC. The encoded protein is CASSRGQTTNEQFF.

The rearrangement uses TRBV7-9 and TRBJ1-2; D not certain. The germline V gene encodes CDR1 SEHNR and CDR2 FQNEAQ (reference sequence). The V end was cut by 1 base, the J end by 3 bases, with 9 bases between. This CDR3 has 14 amino acids. As DNA, the CDR3 is TGTGCCAGCAGCTTAGGAGTCAACTACTATGGCTACACCTTC. Its translation is CASSLGVNYYGYTF.

V and J are TRBV2 and TRBJ1-5, with unresolved D. Germline V gene lookup returns CDR1 SNHLY and CDR2 FYNNEI. This CDR3 region has 15 residues. Trimming removed 9 bases from V and 2 bases from J, with 17 bases in between. The CDR3 region is CASAVEGSGNQPQHF. The CDR3 coding sequence is TGTGCCAGTGCGGTAGAGGGATCGGGCAATCAGCCCCAGCATTTT.

In its sample, this clone was seen a few times. This chain connects TRBV6-1 to TRBJ2-7; 7 bases align to TRBD1. V shed 5 bases and J 5 bases; nucleotides not matched to a gene: 12. The germline V gene encodes CDR1 MNHNS and CDR2 SASEGT. The CDR3 loop spans 15 amino acids. The DNA for the CDR3 is TGTGCCAGCAGTCCAATAGACAGGGTAGGGGACGAGCAGTACTTC. This translates into CASSPIDRVGDEQYF.

The chain combines TRBV6-1 with TRBJ1-5, with 7 bases matching TRBD1. The germline gives CDR1 MNHNS, CDR2 SASEGT. V shed 6 bases and J 6 bases; nucleotides not matched to a gene: 11. The CDR3 is 15 residues long. The CDR3 sequence is CASSDRARLSQPQHF. Written as DNA, the CDR3 is TGTGCCAGCAGCGACAGGGCCCGACTGTCTCAGCCCCAGCATTTT.

This clone was found a few times. The chain joins TRBV7-9 to TRBJ2-6; 7 nucleotides line up with TRBD1. V lost 1 base to trimming and J lost 2 bases; unmatched junction nucleotides: 5. The CDR3 extends over 17 amino acids. Germline values: CDR1 SEHNR, CDR2 FQNEAQ (reference sequence). Written as DNA, the CDR3 is TGTGCCAGCAGCTTAGGACAGGGAAGGGCTGGGGCCAACGTCCTGACTTTC. This encodes CASSLGQGRAGANVLTF. The complete variable domain, with remaining parts taken from reference TRBV7-9 and TRBJ2-6, reads DTGVSQNPRHKITKRGQNVTFRCDPISEHNRLYWYRQTLGQGPEFLTYFQNEAQLEKSRLLSDRFSAERPKGSFSTLEIQRTEQGDSAMYLCASSLGQGRAGANVLTFGAGSRLTVL.

The chain has TRBV6-5 and TRBJ1-6; no clear D. Between the trimmed V and J ends, which lost 8 bases and 6 bases, there was a span of 8 bases. Germline assignment: CDR1 MNHEY and CDR2 SVGAGI. CDR3 length equals 12 residues. CDR3 in amino acids: CASASLNSPLHF. As DNA, the CDR3 is TGTGCCAGCGCCAGTCTTAATTCACCCCTCCACTTT.

This chain joins TRBV19 and TRBJ2-3; TRBD2 aligns across 7 bases. With V trimmed by 5 bases and J by 15 bases, 17 bases remained unmatched. Per the germline V gene, CDR1 is LNHDA and CDR2 is SQIVND (reference sequence). The CDR3 contains 14 residues. CDR3 sequence reads: CASSPLFGAGVYYF. For the CDR3, the DNA is TGTGCCAGTAGTCCCCTGTTTGGGGCGGGGGTGTATTATTTT.

This chain uses TRBV27 with TRBJ1-3; no clear D gene. V was shortened by 4 bases and J by 8 bases, with 9 bases between the two germline ends. The length of the CDR3 is 12 residues. The germline V gene has CDR1 MNHEY and CDR2 SMNVEV (reference sequence). The CDR3 here is CASSSPGDTIYF. The CDR3 nucleotides read TGTGCCAGCAGTTCCCCCGGGGACACCATATATTTT.

The chain couples TRBV19 to TRBJ2-5; the D gene is possibly TRBD2 (6 bases). Trimming shortened V by 1 base and J by 5 bases, and 11 bases separated the two germline ends. The germline V gene encodes CDR1 LNHDA and CDR2 SQIVND (reference sequence). This CDR3 is 14 amino acids long. The CDR3 DNA reads TGTGCCAGTAGTATAGGGGGGGAGAGCGAGACCCAGTACTTC. This gives the protein CASSIGGESETQYF.

The V and J genes are TRBV5-6 and TRBJ1-3, with D possibly TRBD1 on 5 matching bases. Per germline, CDR1 SGHDT and CDR2 YYEEEE. The CDR3 sequence is 16 residues long. Trimming removed 4 bases from V and 2 bases from J, with 16 bases in between. For the CDR3, the DNA is TGTGCCAGCAGCCTGTCTGGCAGGGAACCTGGAAACACCATATATTTT. Amino acids: CASSLSGREPGNTIYF. Supplemented by reference TRBV5-6 and TRBJ1-3, the full variable domain reads DAGVTQSPTHLIKTRGQQVTLRCSPKSGHDTVSWYQQALGQGPQFIFQYYEEEERQRGNFPDRFSGHQFPNYSSELNVNALLLGDSALYLCASSLSGREPGNTIYFGEGSWLTVV.

The CDR3 spells CASSVQGPGDTEAFF. DNA of the CDR3: TGTGCCAGCAGCGTTCAGGGGCCCGGTGACACTGAAGCTTTCTTT. This sequence joins TRBV7-3 and TRBJ1-1, with D possibly matching TRBD1 (6 bases). This CDR3 spans 15 amino acids. V lost 5 bases and J lost 3, with 16 bases in between. Germline V gives CDR1 SGHTA, CDR2 FQGTGA.

The V call is TRBV27, the J call TRBJ1-5; D gene ambiguous. This CDR3 comprises 15 residues. Germline V gives CDR1 MNHEY, CDR2 SMNVEV (reference sequence). Trimming cost V 0 bases and J 0 bases, with 6 bases left between them. The CDR3 DNA sequence: TGTGCCAGCAGTTTATCCAGATATAGCAATCAGCCCCAGCATTTT. It specifies CASSLSRYSNQPQHF.

This chain uses TRBV29-1 with TRBJ2-5, with a tentative D call TRBD1 (5 bases). Germline CDR1 and CDR2: SQVTM and ANQGSEA. V lost 7 bases to trimming and J lost 2 bases, with 17 bases between them. The CDR3 has 14 residues. The CDR3 loop reads CSAPSLAGQETQYF. The CDR3 region has the DNA TGCAGCGCCCCTTCCTTGGCAGGGCAAGAGACCCAGTACTTC.

This clone appeared a few times. The V gene is TRBV6-1, the J gene TRBJ1-1, with D possibly matching TRBD1 (6 bases). V was pared by 11 bases and J by 5 bases, with 24 bases between. This CDR3 has 15 residues. Per germline, CDR1 MNHNS and CDR2 SASEGT. The CDR3, as DNA: TGTGCCGGCTCCCAACAGGGAAGGGGAAGGACTGAAGCTTTCTTT. As protein: CAGSQQGRGRTEAFF.

This chain joins TRBV6-5 and TRBJ1-2; a weak D match, TRBD1 (5 bases). CDR1 and CDR2 from the germline V gene are MNHEY and SVGAGI. CDR3 length: 14 residues. V dropped 7 bases and J dropped 0 bases, with 12 bases sitting between them. CDR3 sequence (DNA): TGTGCCAGCATCAGGGATTCAGCTAACTATGGCTACACCTTC. Translating gives CASIRDSANYGYTF.

The chain is built from TRBV6-5 and TRBJ1-1; D not resolved. Germline CDR1 is MNHEY and CDR2 is SVGAGI. The CDR3 length is 13 residues. V was trimmed by 8 bases and J by 1 base, leaving 11 bases between them. In nucleotides, the CDR3 is TGTGCCAGCTCGTATTTGAGGAACACTGAAGCTTTCTTT. It yields the protein CASSYLRNTEAFF.

The chain links TRBV30 to TRBJ1-6, with D hard to call. The CDR3 is 15 residues long. V shed 2 bases and J shed 5 bases, with 13 bases lying between them. Germline V CDR1 and CDR2: GTSNPN, SVGIG (reference sequence). CDR3 sequence (DNA): TGTGCCTGGAGTACTAGAGAATGGGATAATTCACCCCTCCACTTT. Protein: CAWSTREWDNSPLHF.

This sequence joins TRBV19 and TRBJ1-2; 8 positions agree with TRBD1. Per germline, CDR1 LNHDA and CDR2 SQIVND (reference sequence). CDR3 size: 15 residues. Trimming cost V 6 bases and J 2 bases; bases outside gene matches: 8. The CDR3 loop is CASSNPGTGNYGYTF. The CDR3 DNA reads as TGTGCCAGTAGCAACCCCGGGACAGGCAACTATGGCTACACCTTC.

This clone was counted a few times. This chain connects TRBV9 to TRBJ1-1; D unclear. Germline V gene lookup returns CDR1 SGDLS and CDR2 YYNGEE. The V gene lost 2 bases and the J gene lost 2 bases, with 7 bases spanning the gap. The length of the CDR3 is 13 residues. CDR3: CASSVWQNTEAFF. The CDR3 DNA reads as TGTGCCAGCAGCGTTTGGCAAAACACTGAAGCTTTCTTT.

A few counts support this clone. J is TRBJ2-7 and V is TRBV30; D gene uncertain. The CDR3 is 12 amino acids. Germline lookup yields CDR1 GTSNPN and CDR2 SVGIG (reference sequence). V lost 2 bases to trimming and J lost 4 bases, with 9 bases between them. The CDR3 bases are TGTGCCTGGAGTTCCATCGGTTACGAGCAGTACTTC. Amino acid sequence: CAWSSIGYEQYF.

This clone came up once. The chain employs TRBV7-8 and TRBJ1-3; unclear D gene. Germline CDR1 is SGHVS and CDR2 is FQNEAQ. There are 14 residues in the CDR3. V was cut by 5 bases and J by 0 bases, with 8 bases left in between. The CDR3 here is CASSPLSSGNTIYF. The CDR3 bases are TGTGCCAGCAGCCCCTTGTCCTCTGGAAACACCATATATTTT.

V and J are TRBV27 and TRBJ2-7; 10 bases map to TRBD1. Looked up from germline, CDR1 is MNHEY and CDR2 is SMNVEV (reference sequence). V lost 0 bases to trimming and J lost 4 bases; unmatched junction nucleotides: 12. The CDR3 is made up of 18 amino acids. CDR3 nucleotides: TGTGCCAGCAGTTTATCGGTACTTAGGGACAGGGGCCGATACGAGCAGTACTTC. As protein: CASSLSVLRDRGRYEQYF.

This rearrangement joins TRBV6-5 to TRBJ2-5; D possibly corresponds to TRBD2 (6 bases). With the DNA end fitting TRBJ2-7 better, the J assignment may be wrong. The germline V gene has CDR1 MNHEY and CDR2 SVGAGI. This CDR3 region has 14 residues. Here the CDR3 reads CASSTGTLSYEQYF. The DNA for the CDR3 is TGTGCCAGCAGCACCGGGACTCTCTCCTACGAGCAGTACTTC.